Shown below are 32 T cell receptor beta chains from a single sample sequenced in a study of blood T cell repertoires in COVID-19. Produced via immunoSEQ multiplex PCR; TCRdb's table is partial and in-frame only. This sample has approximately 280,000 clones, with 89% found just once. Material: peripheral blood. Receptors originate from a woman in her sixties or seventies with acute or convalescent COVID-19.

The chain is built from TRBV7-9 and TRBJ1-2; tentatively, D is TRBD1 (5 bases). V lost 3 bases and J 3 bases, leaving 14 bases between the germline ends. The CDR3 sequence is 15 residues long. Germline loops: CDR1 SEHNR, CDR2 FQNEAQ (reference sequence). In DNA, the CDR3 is TGTGCCAGCAGCTTTCATCTGACAGAGCACTATGGCTACACCTTC. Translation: CASSFHLTEHYGYTF.

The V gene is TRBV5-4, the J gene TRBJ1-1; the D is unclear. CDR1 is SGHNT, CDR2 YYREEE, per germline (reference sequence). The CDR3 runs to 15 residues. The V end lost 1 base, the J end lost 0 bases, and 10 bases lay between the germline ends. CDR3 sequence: CASSLSPAMNTEAFF. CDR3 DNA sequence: TGTGCCAGCAGCTTGTCTCCAGCGATGAACACTGAAGCTTTCTTT.

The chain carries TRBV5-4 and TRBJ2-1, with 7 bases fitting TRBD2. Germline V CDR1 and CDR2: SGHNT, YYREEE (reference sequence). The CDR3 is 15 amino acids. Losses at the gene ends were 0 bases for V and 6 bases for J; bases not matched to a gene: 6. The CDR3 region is CASSLEGGRGNEQFF. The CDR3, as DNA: TGTGCCAGCAGCTTGGAAGGCGGGAGAGGCAATGAGCAGTTCTTC.

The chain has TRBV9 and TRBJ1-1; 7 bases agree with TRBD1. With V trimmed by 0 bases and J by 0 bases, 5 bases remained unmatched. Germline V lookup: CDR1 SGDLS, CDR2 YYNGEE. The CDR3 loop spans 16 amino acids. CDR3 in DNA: TGTGCCAGCAGCGTAGGGGAAACAGGGGTGAACACTGAAGCTTTCTTT. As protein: CASSVGETGVNTEAFF.

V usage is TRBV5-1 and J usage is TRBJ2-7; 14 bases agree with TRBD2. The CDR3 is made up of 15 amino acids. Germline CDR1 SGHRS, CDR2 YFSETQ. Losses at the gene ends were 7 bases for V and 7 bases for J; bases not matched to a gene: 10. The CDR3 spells CASGPGLAGVQEQYF. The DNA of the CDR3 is TGCGCCAGCGGGCCGGGACTAGCGGGAGTCCAAGAGCAGTACTTC.

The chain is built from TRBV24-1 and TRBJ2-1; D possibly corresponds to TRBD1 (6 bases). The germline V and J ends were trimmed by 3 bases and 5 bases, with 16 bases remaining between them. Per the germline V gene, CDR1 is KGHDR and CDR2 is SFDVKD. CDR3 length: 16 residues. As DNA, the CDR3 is TGTGCCACCAGTGATCCTTCAGGGGATGAACACAATGAGCAGTTCTTC. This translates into CATSDPSGDEHNEQFF.

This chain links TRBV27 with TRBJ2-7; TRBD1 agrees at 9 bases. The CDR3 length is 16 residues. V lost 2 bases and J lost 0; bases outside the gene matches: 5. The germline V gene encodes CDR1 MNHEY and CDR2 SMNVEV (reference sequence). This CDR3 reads CASSLGTGYSSYEQYF. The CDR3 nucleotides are TGTGCCAGCAGTTTAGGGACAGGGTACAGCTCCTACGAGCAGTACTTC.

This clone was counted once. The CDR3 here is CARSWTGGQTNYGYTF. The CDR3 region has the DNA TGTGCCAGAAGCTGGACAGGGGGCCAAACAAACTATGGCTACACCTTC. The rearrangement joins TRBV5-3 to TRBJ1-2; 11 bases fit TRBD1. TRBV5-3 is an ORF; its function is uncertain. The CDR3 totals 16 residues. The trim removed 3 bases at V and 2 bases at J, leaving 6 bases unmatched.

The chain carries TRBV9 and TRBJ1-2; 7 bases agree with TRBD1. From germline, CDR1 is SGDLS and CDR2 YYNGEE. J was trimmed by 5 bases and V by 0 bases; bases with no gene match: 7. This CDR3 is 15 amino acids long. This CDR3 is CASSVGVGTEYGYTF. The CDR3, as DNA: TGTGCCAGCAGCGTAGGGGTCGGGACAGAGTATGGCTACACCTTC.

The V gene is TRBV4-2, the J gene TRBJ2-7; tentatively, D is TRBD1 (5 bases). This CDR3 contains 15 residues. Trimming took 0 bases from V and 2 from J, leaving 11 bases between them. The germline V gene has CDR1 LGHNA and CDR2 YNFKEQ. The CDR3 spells CASSQEVGRTYEQYF. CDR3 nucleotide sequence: TGTGCCAGCAGCCAAGAGGTGGGGCGCACCTACGAGCAGTACTTC.

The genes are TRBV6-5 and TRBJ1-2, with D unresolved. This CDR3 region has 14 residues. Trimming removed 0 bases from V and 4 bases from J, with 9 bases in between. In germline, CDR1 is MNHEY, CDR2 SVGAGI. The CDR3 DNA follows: TGTGCCAGCAGTTACTCGACAAAGCCCTATGGCTACACCTTC. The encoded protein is CASSYSTKPYGYTF.

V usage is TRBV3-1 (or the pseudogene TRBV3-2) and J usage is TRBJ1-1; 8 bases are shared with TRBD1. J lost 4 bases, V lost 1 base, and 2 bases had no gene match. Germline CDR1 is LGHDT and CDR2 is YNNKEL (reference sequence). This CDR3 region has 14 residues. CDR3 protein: CASSQAGGTTEAFF. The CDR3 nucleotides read TGTGCCAGCAGCCAAGCAGGGGGCACCACTGAAGCTTTCTTT.

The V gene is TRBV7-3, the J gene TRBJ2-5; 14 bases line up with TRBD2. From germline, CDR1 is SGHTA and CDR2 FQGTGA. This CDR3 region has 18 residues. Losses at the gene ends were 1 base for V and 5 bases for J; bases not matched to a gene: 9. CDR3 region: CASSLIGWGLAGEETQYF. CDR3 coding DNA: TGTGCCAGCAGCTTAATAGGTTGGGGACTAGCGGGAGAGGAGACCCAGTACTTC. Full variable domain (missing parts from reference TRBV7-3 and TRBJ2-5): GAGVSQTPSNKVTEKGKYVELRCDPISGHTALYWYRQSLGQGPEFLIYFQGTGAADDSGLPNDRFFAVRPEGSVSTLKIQRTERGDSAVYLCASSLIGWGLAGEETQYFGPGTRLLVL.

As DNA, the CDR3 is TGTGCCAGCAGCGCTCTGGCCCAGGGTAACTATGGCTACACCTTC. Protein: CASSALAQGNYGYTF. V and J are TRBV9 and TRBJ1-2; D is perhaps TRBD1 (5 bases). V lost 3 bases and J 1 base, leaving 13 bases between the germline ends. The CDR3 runs to 15 residues. CDR1 and CDR2 (germline): SGDLS, YYNGEE.

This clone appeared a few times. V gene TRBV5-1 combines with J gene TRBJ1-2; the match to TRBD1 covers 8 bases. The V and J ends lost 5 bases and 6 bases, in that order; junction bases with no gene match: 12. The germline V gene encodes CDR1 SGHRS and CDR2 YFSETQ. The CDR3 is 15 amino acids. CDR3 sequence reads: CASSRDRIDYHGYTF. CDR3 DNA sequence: TGCGCCAGCAGTCGGGACAGGATAGACTACCATGGCTACACCTTC.

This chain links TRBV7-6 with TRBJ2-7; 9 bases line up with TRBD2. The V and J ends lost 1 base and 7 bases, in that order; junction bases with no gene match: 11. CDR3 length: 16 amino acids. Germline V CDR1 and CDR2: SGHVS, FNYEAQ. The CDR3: CASSLGGGGARDEQYF. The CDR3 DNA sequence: TGTGCCAGCAGCTTAGGAGGCGGGGGGGCCAGGGATGAGCAGTACTTC.

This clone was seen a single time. The CDR3 region is CASSLRQGLGYGYTF. The CDR3 DNA follows: TGTGCCAGCAGCCTACGACAGGGGCTCGGCTATGGCTACACCTTC. The V and J genes are TRBV7-2 and TRBJ1-2, with 8 bases matching TRBD1. From germline, CDR1 is SGHTA and CDR2 FQGNSA. The junction had 9 bases not matched to a gene; V was cut back by 5 bases and J by 4 bases. CDR3 length: 15 amino acids.

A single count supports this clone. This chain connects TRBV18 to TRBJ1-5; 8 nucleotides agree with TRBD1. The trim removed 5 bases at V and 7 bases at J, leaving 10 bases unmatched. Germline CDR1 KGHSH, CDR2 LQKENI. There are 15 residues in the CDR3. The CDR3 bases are TGTGCCAGCTCATCAAGATCAGGGGGCGGACAGCCCCAGCATTTT. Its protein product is CASSSRSGGGQPQHF.

The CDR3: CASRPTGMNTEAFF. In DNA form, the CDR3 reads TGTGCCAGCAGGCCAACAGGGATGAACACTGAAGCTTTCTTT. The chain uses TRBV7-3 and TRBJ1-1; D might be TRBD1 (6 bases). The CDR3 consists of 14 residues. Per the germline V gene, CDR1 is SGHTA and CDR2 is FQGTGA. With 6 bases removed from V and 0 bases from J, the gap between germline ends came to 11 bases.

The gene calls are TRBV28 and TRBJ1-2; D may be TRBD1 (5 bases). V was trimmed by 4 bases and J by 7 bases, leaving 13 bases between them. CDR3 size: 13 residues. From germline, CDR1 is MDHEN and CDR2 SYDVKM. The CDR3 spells CASSYSLGVGYTF. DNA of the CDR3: TGTGCCAGCAGTTACTCCTTAGGGGTTGGCTACACCTTC.

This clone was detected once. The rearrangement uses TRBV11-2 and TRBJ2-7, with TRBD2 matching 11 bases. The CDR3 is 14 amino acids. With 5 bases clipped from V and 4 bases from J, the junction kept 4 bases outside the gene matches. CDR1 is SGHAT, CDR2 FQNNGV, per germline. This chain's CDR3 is CASSPGLAEYEQYF. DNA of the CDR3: TGTGCCAGCAGCCCGGGACTAGCGGAATACGAGCAGTACTTC.

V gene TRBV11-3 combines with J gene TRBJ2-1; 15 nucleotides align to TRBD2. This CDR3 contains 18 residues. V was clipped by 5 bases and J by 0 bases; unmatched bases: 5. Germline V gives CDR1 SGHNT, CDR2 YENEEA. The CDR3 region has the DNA TGTGCCAGCAGCACGGGACTAGCGGGAGGTAGCTCCTACAATGAGCAGTTCTTC. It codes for CASSTGLAGGSSYNEQFF.

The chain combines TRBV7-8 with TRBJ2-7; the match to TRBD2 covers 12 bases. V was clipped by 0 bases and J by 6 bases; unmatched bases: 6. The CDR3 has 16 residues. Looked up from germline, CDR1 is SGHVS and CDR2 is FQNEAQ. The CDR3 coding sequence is TGTGCCAGCAGCTTAGCCTCTAGCGGGAGGGCTCCCGAGCAGTACTTC. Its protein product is CASSLASSGRAPEQYF.

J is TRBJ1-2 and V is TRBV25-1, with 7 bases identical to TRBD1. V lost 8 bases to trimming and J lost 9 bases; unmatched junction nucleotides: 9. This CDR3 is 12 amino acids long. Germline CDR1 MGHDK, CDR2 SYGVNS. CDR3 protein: CASGFRQGSYTF. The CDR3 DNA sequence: TGTGCCAGCGGATTTAGACAGGGCAGCTACACCTTC.

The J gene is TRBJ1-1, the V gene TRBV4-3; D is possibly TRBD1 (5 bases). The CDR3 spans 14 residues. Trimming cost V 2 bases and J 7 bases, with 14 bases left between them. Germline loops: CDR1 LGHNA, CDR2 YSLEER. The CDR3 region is CASSQSARVDEAFF. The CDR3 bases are TGCGCCAGCAGCCAATCGGCCAGGGTGGATGAAGCTTTCTTT.

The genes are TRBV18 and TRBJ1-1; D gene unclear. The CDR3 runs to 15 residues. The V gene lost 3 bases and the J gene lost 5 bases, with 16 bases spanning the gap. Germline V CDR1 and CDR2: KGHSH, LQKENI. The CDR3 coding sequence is TGTGCCAGCTCACCGGCCAGCCGAGGAAATACTGAAGCTTTCTTT. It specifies CASSPASRGNTEAFF.

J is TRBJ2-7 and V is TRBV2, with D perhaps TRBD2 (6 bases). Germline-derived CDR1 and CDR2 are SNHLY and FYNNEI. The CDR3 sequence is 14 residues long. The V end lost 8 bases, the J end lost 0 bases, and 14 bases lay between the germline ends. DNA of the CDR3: TGTGCCAGCCTATCCGGGACTCACTCCTACGAGCAGTACTTC. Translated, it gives CASLSGTHSYEQYF. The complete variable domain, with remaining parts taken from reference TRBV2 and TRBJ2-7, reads EPEVTQTPSHQVTQMGQEVILRCVPISNHLYFYWYRQILGQKVEFLVSFYNNEISEKSEIFDDQFSVERPDGSNFTLKIRSTKLEDSAMYFCASLSGTHSYEQYFGPGTRLTVT.

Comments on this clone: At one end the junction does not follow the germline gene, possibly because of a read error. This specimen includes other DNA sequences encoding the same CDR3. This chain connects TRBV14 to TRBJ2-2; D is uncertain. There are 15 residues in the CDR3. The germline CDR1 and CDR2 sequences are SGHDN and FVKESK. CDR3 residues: CASSQNGVDTGELFF. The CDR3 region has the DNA TGTGCCAGTAGCCAAAACGGAGTGGACACCGGGGAGCTGTTTTTT.

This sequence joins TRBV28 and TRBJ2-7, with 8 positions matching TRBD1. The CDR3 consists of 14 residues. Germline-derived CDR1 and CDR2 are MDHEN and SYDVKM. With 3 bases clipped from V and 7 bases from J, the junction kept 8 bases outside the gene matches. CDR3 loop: CASSLDRVVLEQYF. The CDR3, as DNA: TGTGCCAGCAGTTTGGACAGGGTGGTTTTAGAGCAGTACTTC. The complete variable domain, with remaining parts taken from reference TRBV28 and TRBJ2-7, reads DVKVTQSSRYLVKRTGEKVFLECVQDMDHENMFWYRQDPGLGLRLIYFSYDVKMKEKGDIPEGYSVSREKKERFSLILESASTNQTSMYLCASSLDRVVLEQYFGPGTRLTVT.

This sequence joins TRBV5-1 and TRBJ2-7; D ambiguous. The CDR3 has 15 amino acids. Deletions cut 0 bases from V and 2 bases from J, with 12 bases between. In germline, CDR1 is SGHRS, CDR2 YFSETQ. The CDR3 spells CASSLEFGQAYEQYF. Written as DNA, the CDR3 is TGCGCCAGCAGCTTGGAATTTGGGCAGGCCTACGAGCAGTACTTC.

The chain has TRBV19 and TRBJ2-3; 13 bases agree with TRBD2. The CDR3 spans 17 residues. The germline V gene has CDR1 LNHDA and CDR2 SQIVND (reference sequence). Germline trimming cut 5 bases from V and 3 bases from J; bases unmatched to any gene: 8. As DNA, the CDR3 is TGTGCCAGTAGTGCCACTAGCGGGGGGGCGTCGACAGATACGCAGTATTTT. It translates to CASSATSGGASTDTQYF.

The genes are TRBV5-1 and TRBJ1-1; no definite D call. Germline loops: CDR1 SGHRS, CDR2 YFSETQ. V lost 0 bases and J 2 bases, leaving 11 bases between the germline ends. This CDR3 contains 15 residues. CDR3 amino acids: CASSLEVAANTEAFF. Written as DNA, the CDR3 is TGCGCCAGCAGCTTGGAAGTAGCAGCCAACACTGAAGCTTTCTTT.